This TCR beta chain derives from a study of shared clonotypes between healthy human individuals. Points from the study as a whole: Donor clonotype sharing was expected to depend on sequencing depth.

The J segment lost 5 bases and the V segment lost 1 base, leaving 4 bases of the junction unmatched. The germline CDR1 and CDR2 sequences are SGHTA and FQGNSA. The length of the CDR3 is 15 residues. Generated by immunoSEQ multiplex PCR, the TCRdb table keeps only in-frame clones and is missing some. The table has 1 million to 1.2 million clones, roughly 77% seen once; the top ten hold 0.89%. Partitioning of CD4+ cells yielded a CD45RA+ naive subset and a CD45RA-negative memory subset. Notes on this clone: Its antigen is still unknown.

This chain links TRBV7-2 with TRBJ2-5; 10 nucleotides align to TRBD1. This receptor was obtained from a man between 18 and 29 years old in good health. Some clones in this sample may be carry-over from other donors' samples. The sequenced sample was memory CD4+ T cells from PBMCs. Subset noted: CD45RA-negative fraction. CDR3 sequence (DNA): TGTGCCAGCAGCTTAGGAGGGACAGGGGCCGAGACCCAGTACTTC. It codes for CASSLGGTGAETQYF.